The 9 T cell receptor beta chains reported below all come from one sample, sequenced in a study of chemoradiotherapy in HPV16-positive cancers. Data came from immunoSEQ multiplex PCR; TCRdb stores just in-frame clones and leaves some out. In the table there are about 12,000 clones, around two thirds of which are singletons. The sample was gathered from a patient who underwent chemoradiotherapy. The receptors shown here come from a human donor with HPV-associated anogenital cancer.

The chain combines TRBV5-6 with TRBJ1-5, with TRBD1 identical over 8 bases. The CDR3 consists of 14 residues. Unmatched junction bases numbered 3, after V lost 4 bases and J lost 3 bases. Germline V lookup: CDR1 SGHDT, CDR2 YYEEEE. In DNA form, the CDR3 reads TGTGCCAGCAGCACGGGACAGGTCAATCAGCCCCAGCATTTT. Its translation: CASSTGQVNQPQHF.

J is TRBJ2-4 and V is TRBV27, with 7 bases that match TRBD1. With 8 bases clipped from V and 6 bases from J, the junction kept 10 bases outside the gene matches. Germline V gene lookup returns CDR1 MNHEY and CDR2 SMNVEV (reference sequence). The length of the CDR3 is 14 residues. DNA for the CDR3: TGTGCCAGCGCCACGAGGGGGCCATCAAACATTCAGTACTTC. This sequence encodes CASATRGPSNIQYF.

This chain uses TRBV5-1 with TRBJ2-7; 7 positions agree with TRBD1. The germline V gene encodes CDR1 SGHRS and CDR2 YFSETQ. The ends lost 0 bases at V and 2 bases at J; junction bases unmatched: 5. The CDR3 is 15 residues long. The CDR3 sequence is CASSLGQGIAYEQYF. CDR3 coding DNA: TGCGCCAGCAGCTTGGGACAGGGCATAGCCTACGAGCAGTACTTC.

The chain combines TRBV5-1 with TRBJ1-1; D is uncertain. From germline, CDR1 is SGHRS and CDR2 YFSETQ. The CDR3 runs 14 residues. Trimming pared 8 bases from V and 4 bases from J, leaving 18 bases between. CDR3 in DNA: TGCGCCAGTACCCAAGGCTCGCCGGGCACTGAAGCTTTCTTT. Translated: CASTQGSPGTEAFF.

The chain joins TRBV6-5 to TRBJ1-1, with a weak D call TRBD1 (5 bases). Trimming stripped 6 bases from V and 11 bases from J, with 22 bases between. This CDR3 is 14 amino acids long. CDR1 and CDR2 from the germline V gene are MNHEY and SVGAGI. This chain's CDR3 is CASRRPVGGLEAFF. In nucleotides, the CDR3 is TGTGCCAGCAGACGGCCTGTGGGGGGTCTCGAGGCTTTCTTT.

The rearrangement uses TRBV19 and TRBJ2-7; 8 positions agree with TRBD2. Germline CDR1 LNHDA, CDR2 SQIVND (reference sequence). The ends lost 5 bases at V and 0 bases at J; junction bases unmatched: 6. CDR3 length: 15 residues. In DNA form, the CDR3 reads TGTGCCAGTAGTCCCCCGGGAGGGGGCTCCTACGAGCAGTACTTC. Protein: CASSPPGGGSYEQYF.

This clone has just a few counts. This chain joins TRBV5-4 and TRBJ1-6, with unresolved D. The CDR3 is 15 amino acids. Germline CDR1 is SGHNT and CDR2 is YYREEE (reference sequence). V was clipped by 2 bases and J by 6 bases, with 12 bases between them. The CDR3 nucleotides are TGTGCCAGCAGCTTTTCCCTCGGGGTTAATTCACCCCTCCACTTT. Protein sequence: CASSFSLGVNSPLHF. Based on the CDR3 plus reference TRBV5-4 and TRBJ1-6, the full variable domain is ETGVTQSPTHLIKTRGQQVTLRCSSQSGHNTVSWYQQALGQGPQFIFQYYREEENGRGNFPPRFSGLQFPNYSSELNVNALELDDSALYLCASSFSLGVNSPLHFGNGTRLTVT.

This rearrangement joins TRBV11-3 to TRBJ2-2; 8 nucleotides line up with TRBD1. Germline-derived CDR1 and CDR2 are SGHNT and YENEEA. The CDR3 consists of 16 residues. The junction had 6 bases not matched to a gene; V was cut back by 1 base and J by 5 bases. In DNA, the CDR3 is TGTGCCAGCAGCTTAGGCGCAGGGGGCGGAACCGGGGAGCTGTTTTTT. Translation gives CASSLGAGGGTGELFF.

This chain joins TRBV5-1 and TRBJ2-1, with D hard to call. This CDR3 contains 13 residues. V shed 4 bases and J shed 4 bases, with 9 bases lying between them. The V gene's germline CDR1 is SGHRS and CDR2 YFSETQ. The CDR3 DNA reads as TGCGCCAGCAGCCCATCTCCGTACAATGAGCAGTTCTTC. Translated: CASSPSPYNEQFF.